This T cell receptor (beta chain) was found in a study of cytomegalovirus exposure and HLA in healthy donors. Study findings and constraints: Earlier analysis yielded a pattern in which most TCR beta V segments were productive about 87% or about 30% of the time. Later genetic work tied a missense DCLRE1C variant to beta-chain V and J trimming. Most likely, a cluster of highly shared sequence variants arose as a sequencing artifact.

The junction had 7 bases not matched to a gene; V was cut back by 0 bases and J by 3 bases. The CDR3 is made up of 16 amino acids. Per germline, CDR1 MNHEY and CDR2 SVGAGI. Primers for the PCR totalled 60 Vbeta and 13 Jbeta. The repertoire was sequenced with immunoSEQ multiplex PCR; TCRdb's copy has only in-frame clones and lacks some. The sample holds around 150,000 clones, roughly three quarters seen once. Concerning this clone itself: The antigen remains undetermined.

The specimen was PBMCs. The rearrangement links TRBV6-5 to TRBJ1-2, with TRBD1 matching 7 bases. This sequence originates from a woman in her 40s in good health and CMV-seronegative. The DNA of the CDR3 is TGTGCCAGCAGTTACTCGACCGACAGGGATGACTATGGCTACACCTTC. This codes for CASSYSTDRDDYGYTF.